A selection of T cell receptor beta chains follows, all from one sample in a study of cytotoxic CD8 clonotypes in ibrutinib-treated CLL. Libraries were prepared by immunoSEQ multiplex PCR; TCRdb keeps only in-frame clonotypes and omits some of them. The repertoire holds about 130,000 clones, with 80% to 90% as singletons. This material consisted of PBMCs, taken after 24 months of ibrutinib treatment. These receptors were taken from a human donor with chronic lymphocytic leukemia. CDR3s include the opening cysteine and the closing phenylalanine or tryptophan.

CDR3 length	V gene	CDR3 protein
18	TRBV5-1	CASSLGIVPGGSNEKLFF
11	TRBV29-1	CSVGGQGEQYF
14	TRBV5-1	CASSLGTVNTEAFF
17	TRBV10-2	CASSEGDRGAYNSPLHF
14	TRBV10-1	CASSDRGRSDEQFF
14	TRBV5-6	CASSLNGPPYEQYF
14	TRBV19	CASTQGLEVNGYTF
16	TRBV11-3	CASSHGQGDGANVLTF
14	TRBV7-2	CASSLLANPYEQYF
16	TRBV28	CASSFADFLAKNIQYF
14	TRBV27	CASSRTGNNSPLHF
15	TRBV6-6	CASRSPGQSTYEQYF
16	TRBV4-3	CASSRGNTGVNTEAFF
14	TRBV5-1	CASSLGPDNQPQHF
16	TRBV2	CASSVVWASPTGELFF
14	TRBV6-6	CASSWDRSNYGYTF
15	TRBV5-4	CASSFYGRVDTEAFF
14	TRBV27	CAIQAGGVNYGYTF
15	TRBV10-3	CAISESSTYTDTQYF
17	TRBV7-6	CASSLANGNNPYNEQFF
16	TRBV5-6	CASSLGARATNEKLFF
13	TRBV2	CASSEQRGYGYTF
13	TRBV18	CASSPPIGNWAFF
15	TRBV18	CASSSPSTLNTEAFF
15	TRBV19	CASTNYAGWTGELFF
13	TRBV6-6	CASLPTGSYEQYF
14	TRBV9	CASKDRDSGNTIYF
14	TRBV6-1	CATERSGGTDTQYF
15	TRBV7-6	CASSLFISSTDTQYF
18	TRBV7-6	CASSSLTTTGTYNSPLHF
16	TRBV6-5	CASSSSGRNSGNTIYF
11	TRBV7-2	CASSFREILFF
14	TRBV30	CAWSATSGTDTQYF
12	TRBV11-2	CASSLVFSEQYF
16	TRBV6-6	CASSYGMNREHYGYTF
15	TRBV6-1	CASSRTPSVGNTQYF
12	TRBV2	CASTDLNYGYTF
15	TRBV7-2	CASSPTRQTEETQYF
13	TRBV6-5	CASRGTSSYEQYF
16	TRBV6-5	CASSLSIGVVNTEAFF
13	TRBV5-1	CASSFVVQETQYF
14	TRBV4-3	CASSQGRANQPQHF
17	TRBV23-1	CASSQLFRGGENSPLHF
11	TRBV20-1	CSARGDYGYTF
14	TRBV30	CASKQGAQSYGYTF
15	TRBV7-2	CASSFNRGRGNEQFF
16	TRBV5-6	CASSFRRGHTNYGYTF
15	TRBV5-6	CASSLVSGGPFGYTF
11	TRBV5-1	CASRDSTEAFF